These T cell receptor beta chains were read from a single sample in a study of blood T cell repertoires in COVID-19. Generated by immunoSEQ multiplex PCR, the TCRdb table keeps only in-frame clones and is missing some. The table has around 130,000 clones, around 83% seen once. Sequenced: peripheral blood. The receptors stem from a human donor in a cohort sampled during active COVID-19. Each CDR3 is given with its conserved first and last residue. Fields, in order: D gene, clone size, V gene, J gene, CDR3 protein, CDR3 DNA. The D gene is left open where the match is weak. Clone size appears in some rows only: once, few, many, or a class for an expanded clone.

D: TRBD1; size: -; V: TRBV18; J: TRBJ1-2; CDR3: CASSPLGQVSNYGYTF; DNA: TGTGCCAGCTCACCACTCGGACAGGTCTCTAACTATGGCTACACCTTC
D: TRBD2; size: -; V: TRBV7-9; J: TRBJ2-3; CDR3: CASSPTWGGSYSTDTQYF; DNA: TGTGCCAGCAGCCCTACATGGGGCGGGAGCTACAGTACAGATACGCAGTATTTT
D: -; size: -; V: TRBV25-1; J: TRBJ1-4; CDR3: CASSEDSRRSEKLFF; DNA: TGTGCCAGCAGTGAGGACAGCCGCCGTAGTGAAAAACTGTTTTTT
D: -; size: -; V: TRBV7-9; J: TRBJ1-1; CDR3: CASSLDLEDTEAFF; DNA: TGTGCCAGCAGCTTAGATTTGGAGGACACTGAAGCTTTCTTT
D: TRBD1; size: few; V: TRBV5-6; J: TRBJ1-3; CDR3: CASSLDRGPFSGNTIYF; DNA: TGTGCCAGCAGCTTGGACAGGGGACCCTTTTCTGGAAACACCATATATTTT
D: TRBD1; size: once; V: TRBV29-1; J: TRBJ1-2; CDR3: CSVLRGQDFFNYGYTF; DNA: TGCAGCGTTCTACGCGGACAGGACTTTTTTAACTATGGCTACACCTTC
D: -; size: once; V: TRBV3-1/TRBV3-2; J: TRBJ1-4; CDR3: CASSRSGGNFEKLFF; DNA: TGTGCCAGCAGCCGATCCGGGGGTAATTTTGAAAAACTGTTTTTT
D: TRBD1; size: -; V: TRBV7-9; J: TRBJ2-3; CDR3: CASSSVGTGGPTDTQYF; DNA: TGTGCCAGCAGCTCCGTCGGGACAGGGGGCCCCACAGATACGCAGTATTTT
D: -; size: -; V: TRBV4-3; J: TRBJ1-1; CDR3: CASSQPGLRAFF; DNA: TGCGCCAGCAGCCAGCCCGGACTTAGAGCTTTCTTT
D: TRBD2; size: -; V: TRBV24-1; J: TRBJ2-5; CDR3: CATSDRSSPSGFEETQYF; DNA: TGTGCCACCAGTGACCGAAGCAGTCCTAGCGGGTTCGAAGAGACCCAGTACTTC
D: -; size: -; V: TRBV5-1; J: TRBJ2-2; CDR3: CASSLAGVGTGELFF; DNA: TGCGCCAGCAGCTTGGCAGGGGTTGGTACCGGGGAGCTGTTTTTT
D: -; size: -; V: TRBV6-5; J: TRBJ1-2; CDR3: CATDNRAGYTF; DNA: TGTGCCACCGATAACAGGGCCGGCTACACCTTC
D: -; size: once; V: TRBV5-1; J: TRBJ1-5; CDR3: CASSFSGQPQHF; DNA: TGCGCCAGCAGCTTTTCAGGTCAGCCCCAGCATTTT
D: TRBD1; size: -; V: TRBV4-3; J: TRBJ2-7; CDR3: CASSHRQGNYEQYF; DNA: TGCGCCAGCAGCCACAGACAGGGAAACTACGAGCAGTACTTC
D: TRBD1; size: once; V: TRBV4-3; J: TRBJ2-3; CDR3: CASSQEVTGADTQYF; DNA: TGCGCCAGCAGCCAAGAAGTGACAGGGGCTGATACGCAGTATTTT
D: TRBD1; size: -; V: TRBV27; J: TRBJ2-5; CDR3: CASSPSDRAPETQYF; DNA: TGTGCCAGCAGTCCCTCTGACAGGGCCCCCGAGACCCAGTACTTC
D: TRBD1; size: -; V: TRBV15; J: TRBJ1-5; CDR3: CATSRETPGQSNQPQHF; DNA: TGTGCCACCAGCAGAGAGACGCCGGGACAGTCTAATCAGCCCCAGCATTTT
D: TRBD1; size: -; V: TRBV7-9; J: TRBJ2-5; CDR3: CASSLDRGGETQYF; DNA: TGTGCCAGCAGCTTAGACAGGGGTGGGGAGACCCAGTACTTC
D: TRBD1; size: many; V: TRBV5-4; J: TRBJ1-1; CDR3: CASRSDRVDTEAFF; DNA: TGTGCCAGCAGGTCTGACAGGGTGGACACTGAAGCTTTCTTT
D: TRBD1; size: few; V: TRBV27; J: TRBJ1-3; CDR3: CASRDSSGNTIYF; DNA: TGTGCCAGCCGGGACAGCTCTGGAAACACCATATATTTT
D: -; size: -; V: TRBV7-8; J: TRBJ1-1; CDR3: CASTLTNLNTEAFF; DNA: TGTGCCAGCACTCTCACTAACCTGAACACTGAAGCTTTCTTT
D: TRBD1; size: -; V: TRBV7-6; J: TRBJ2-2; CDR3: CASSPGQGGAGELFF; DNA: TGTGCCAGCAGCCCCGGACAGGGGGGGGCCGGGGAGCTGTTTTTT
D: -; size: once; V: TRBV2; J: TRBJ2-6; CDR3: CASSRGAGANVLTF; DNA: TGTGCCAGCAGTCGGGGGGCCGGGGCCAACGTCCTGACTTTC
D: -; size: -; V: TRBV10-2; J: TRBJ1-5; CDR3: CASSEYVYQAQHF; DNA: TGCGCCAGCAGTGAGTACGTCTATCAGGCCCAGCATTTT
D: -; size: -; V: TRBV13; J: TRBJ1-5; CDR3: CASSIRSNFQPQHF; DNA: TGTGCCAGCAGCATCCGGTCGAACTTTCAGCCCCAGCATTTT
D: -; size: -; V: TRBV30; J: TRBJ2-2; CDR3: CAWSALAGTGELFF; DNA: TGTGCCTGGAGTGCACTAGCCGGCACCGGGGAGCTGTTTTTT
D: -; size: -; V: TRBV5-1; J: TRBJ1-6; CDR3: CASSLREARDNSPLHF; DNA: TGCGCCAGCAGCTTGAGAGAGGCAAGAGATAATTCACCCCTCCACTTT
D: TRBD1; size: once; V: TRBV4-3; J: TRBJ2-7; CDR3: CASSQDRTGGSYEQYF; DNA: TGCGCCAGCAGCCAAGATAGGACAGGGGGCAGCTACGAGCAGTACTTC
D: -; size: -; V: TRBV29-1; J: TRBJ2-1; CDR3: CSVEMRRASNEQFF; DNA: TGCAGCGTTGAGATGCGGCGAGCAAGCAATGAGCAGTTCTTC